Below, 13 T cell receptor beta chains from the same sample are listed, as sequenced in a study of cytomegalovirus exposure and HLA in healthy donors. A multiplex PCR was run with 60 Vbeta primers and 13 Jbeta primers. Clones were sequenced by immunoSEQ multiplex PCR, and TCRdb holds only the in-frame ones, with some missing. The table shows about 100,000 clones, with 65% to 80% occurring only once. Specimen: PBMCs. These receptors were collected from a female donor in good health and CMV-seropositive.

This chain joins TRBV4-1 and TRBJ1-5; 10 bases match TRBD1. With 1 base clipped from V and 4 bases from J, the junction kept 7 bases outside the gene matches. CDR3 length: 17 residues. CDR1 is MGHRA and CDR2 is YSYEKL in the germline V gene. The CDR3 here is CASSQGDRGRQNQPQHF. In DNA, the CDR3 is TGCGCCAGCAGCCAAGGTGACAGGGGGCGTCAGAATCAGCCCCAGCATTTT.

The chain joins TRBV5-1 to TRBJ2-1; perhaps TRBD2 as D (5 bases). The V end was cut by 1 base, the J end by 6 bases, with 5 bases between. CDR1 is SGHRS and CDR2 is YFSETQ in the germline V gene. This CDR3 is 12 amino acids long. The CDR3 coding sequence is TGCGCCAGCAGCTTGACTAGCAATGAGCAGTTCTTC. Translating gives CASSLTSNEQFF.

This clone was found once. J is TRBJ1-2 and V is TRBV2, with D possibly TRBD1 on 6 matching bases. V was clipped by 4 bases and J by 1 base, with 7 bases between them. The germline V gene has CDR1 SNHLY and CDR2 FYNNEI. The length of the CDR3 is 13 residues. In nucleotides, the CDR3 is TGTGCCAGCAGTGGGACAGATAACTATGGCTACACCTTC. This encodes CASSGTDNYGYTF. Using reference TRBV2 and TRBJ1-2 for the parts outside the CDR3, the full variable domain is EPEVTQTPSHQVTQMGQEVILRCVPISNHLYFYWYRQILGQKVEFLVSFYNNEISEKSEIFDDQFSVERPDGSNFTLKIRSTKLEDSAMYFCASSGTDNYGYTFGSGTRLTVV.

The rearrangement joins TRBV7-8 to TRBJ1-1; D gene uncertain. V gave up 1 base and J gave up 5 bases, with 11 bases separating them. This CDR3 is built from 14 residues. CDR1 is SGHVS, CDR2 FQNEAQ, per germline. CDR3 residues: CASSLDRRTTEAFF. In DNA form, the CDR3 reads TGTGCCAGCAGCTTAGATCGGAGAACAACTGAAGCTTTCTTT.

The rearrangement links TRBV9 to TRBJ1-1, with 8 bases lining up with TRBD1. The germline gives CDR1 SGDLS, CDR2 YYNGEE. The V gene end was trimmed by 0 bases and the J gene end by 6 bases; junction bases not matched to a gene: 7. The length of the CDR3 is 15 residues. In DNA form, the CDR3 reads TGTGCCAGCAGCGTAGGGACAGGGAAGGGCGCTGAAGCTTTCTTT. It encodes CASSVGTGKGAEAFF.

This clone was detected once. This chain links TRBV4-1 with TRBJ1-1; no clear D gene. V was shortened by 1 base and J by 10 bases, with 13 bases between the two germline ends. Per the germline V gene, CDR1 is MGHRA and CDR2 is YSYEKL. The CDR3 is made up of 13 amino acids. In DNA, the CDR3 is TGCGCCAGCAGCCAAGGAAACGGTAGAGGAGCTTTCTTT. This sequence encodes CASSQGNGRGAFF.

Only a few counts were recorded for this clone. The rearrangement links TRBV4-1 to TRBJ1-2; D is undetermined. With 0 bases removed from V and 5 bases from J, the gap between germline ends came to 4 bases. This CDR3 is built from 12 residues. In germline, CDR1 is MGHRA, CDR2 YSYEKL. CDR3 in amino acids: CASSQEHYGYTF. Here the CDR3 DNA reads TGCGCCAGCAGCCAAGAACATTATGGCTACACCTTC.

The rearrangement links TRBV28 to TRBJ2-1; tentatively, D is TRBD2 (6 bases). V dropped 8 bases and J dropped 2 bases, with 13 bases sitting between them. CDR3 length: 14 amino acids. Germline lookup yields CDR1 MDHEN and CDR2 SYDVKM. The DNA for the CDR3 is TGTGCCAGCGTCGGGGGAGTGCCCTACAATGAGCAGTTCTTC. It translates to CASVGGVPYNEQFF. Combining the CDR3 with reference TRBV28 and TRBJ2-1 gives the whole variable domain DVKVTQSSRYLVKRTGEKVFLECVQDMDHENMFWYRQDPGLGLRLIYFSYDVKMKEKGDIPEGYSVSREKKERFSLILESASTNQTSMYLCASVGGVPYNEQFFGPGTRLTVL.

V and J are TRBV30 and TRBJ2-7, with TRBD1 identical over 12 bases. The CDR3 is 17 amino acids. Germline V gene data show CDR1 as GTSNPN and CDR2 as SVGIG (reference sequence). J was trimmed by 4 bases and V by 3 bases; bases with no gene match: 13. The CDR3 coding sequence is TGTGCCTGGAGGGAGGGACAGGGGGCAGGTACGCGTTACGAGCAGTACTTC. This codes for CAWREGQGAGTRYEQYF.

V gene TRBV1 combines with J gene TRBJ2-7; the table's TRBD2 call for D was not verified on the DNA. TRBV1 is noted as a pseudogene. CDR3 length equals 14 residues. The CDR3 region is CTSSLGLAGYEQYF. CDR3 nucleotides: TGCACCAGCAGCCTGGGACTAGCGGGCTACGAGCAGTACTTC.

This clone appeared once. The chain joins TRBV7-2 to TRBJ2-3, with TRBD2 matching 8 bases. Germline V lookup: CDR1 SGHTA, CDR2 FQGNSA. V gave up 5 bases and J gave up 2 bases; unmatched junction bases: 6. This CDR3 is built from 15 residues. The CDR3 spells CASSRPGGNTDTQYF. The CDR3 DNA reads as TGTGCCAGCAGCCGTCCGGGGGGGAACACAGATACGCAGTATTTT.

The chain is built from TRBV30 and TRBJ1-2, with D possibly being TRBD1 (6 bases). This CDR3 has 16 amino acids. The V and J ends lost 2 bases and 4 bases respectively, with 20 bases between them. In germline, CDR1 is GTSNPN, CDR2 SVGIG (reference sequence). CDR3 protein: CAWSRAEGGGIYGYTF. The CDR3 coding sequence is TGTGCCTGGAGTCGAGCTGAGGGGGGGGGAATCTATGGCTACACCTTC. Variable domain in full (rest from reference TRBV30 and TRBJ1-2): SQTIHQWPATLVQPVGSPLSLECTVEGTSNPNLYWYRQAAGRGLQLLFYSVGIGQISSEVPQNLSASRPQDRQFILSSKKLLLSDSGFYLCAWSRAEGGGIYGYTFGSGTRLTVV.

The chain is built from TRBV29-1 and TRBJ1-5; the match to TRBD1 covers 8 bases. CDR3 length: 14 amino acids. J lost 5 bases, V lost 6 bases, and 9 bases had no gene match. Germline values: CDR1 SQVTM, CDR2 ANQGSEA. The CDR3 coding sequence is TGCAGCGTGCGTCAGGGGGCGCCGGATCAGCCCCAGCATTTT. This sequence encodes CSVRQGAPDQPQHF.